This T cell receptor (beta chain) emerged from a study of shared clonotypes between healthy human individuals. Profiled with immunoSEQ multiplex PCR; TCRdb holds only in-frame clones, not every one. The profile covers some 2.4 million clones, with more than 85% appearing a single time and roughly 0.39% taken by the ten largest. Trimming removed 4 bases from V and 5 bases from J, with 17 bases in between. The CDR3 is 15 residues long. Germline values: CDR1 KGHSH, CDR2 LQKENI. The source material was naive CD4+ T cells from PBMCs. Noted subset: CD45RA+ positively selected. The source of this sequence is a man aged 18-30 years in good health. Some clones in this sample may be carry-over from other donors' samples. The V gene is TRBV18, the J gene TRBJ1-2, with D possibly TRBD1 on 6 matching bases. CDR3 sequence: CASSLTGGQHYGYTF. The CDR3 nucleotides read TGTGCCAGCTCACTCACCGGAGGACAGCATTATGGCTACACCTTC. Full variable domain (missing parts from reference TRBV18 and TRBJ1-2): NAGVMQNPRHLVRRRGQEARLRCSPMKGHSHVYWYRQLPEEGLKFMVYLQKENIIDESGMPKERFSAEFPKEGPSILRIQQVVRGDSAAYFCASSLTGGQHYGYTFGSGTRLTVV.